The 20 T cell receptor beta chains reported below all come from one sample, sequenced in a study of blood T cell repertoires in COVID-19. Data came from immunoSEQ multiplex PCR; TCRdb stores just in-frame clones and leaves some out. Of roughly 130,000 clones listed, around 85% are singletons. Sequenced sample: PBMCs or T cells enriched from blood (not recorded which). The receptors originated from a man aged 45-60 years who had recovered from COVID-19.

The rearrangement joins TRBV28 to TRBJ2-1; 7 bases align to TRBD1. Trimming took 7 bases from V and 4 from J; bases not matched to a gene: 10. CDR3 size: 15 residues. Germline CDR1 reads MDHEN; CDR2 reads SYDVKM. The DNA for the CDR3 is TGTGCCAGCAAGAAGCCCGGGACAGAGTACAATGAGCAGTTCTTC. Translating gives CASKKPGTEYNEQFF. The entire variable domain, with the rest obtained from reference TRBV28 and TRBJ2-1, is as follows: DVKVTQSSRYLVKRTGEKVFLECVQDMDHENMFWYRQDPGLGLRLIYFSYDVKMKEKGDIPEGYSVSREKKERFSLILESASTNQTSMYLCASKKPGTEYNEQFFGPGTRLTVL.

The V and J genes are TRBV5-1 and TRBJ1-1; the match to TRBD1 covers 7 bases. This CDR3 region has 14 residues. From germline, CDR1 is SGHRS and CDR2 YFSETQ. Germline trimming cut 1 base from V and 5 bases from J; bases unmatched to any gene: 5. The CDR3 protein is CASSLYTGETEAFF. The DNA for the CDR3 is TGCGCCAGCAGCTTGTATACAGGGGAAACTGAAGCTTTCTTT. The whole variable domain, filled in from reference TRBV5-1 and TRBJ1-1, reads KAGVTQTPRYLIKTRGQQVTLSCSPISGHRSVSWYQQTPGQGLQFLFEYFSETQRNKGNFPGRFSGRQFSNSRSEMNVSTLELGDSALYLCASSLYTGETEAFFGQGTRLTVV.

This sequence joins TRBV11-1 and TRBJ2-2; 9 bases match TRBD1. Looked up from germline, CDR1 is SGHAT and CDR2 is FQDESV (reference sequence). The CDR3 totals 16 residues. J gave up 7 bases and V 5 bases, and 11 bases lay outside the gene matches. CDR3 DNA: TGTGCCAGCAGCCACAGGGGGCCTCATCTCCACGGGGAGCTGTTTTTT. Amino acid sequence: CASSHRGPHLHGELFF. The full variable domain, completed using reference TRBV11-1 and TRBJ2-2, is EAEVAQSPRYKITEKSQAVAFWCDPISGHATLYWYRQILGQGPELLVQFQDESVVDDSQLPKDRFSAERLKGVDSTLKIQPAELGDSAMYLCASSHRGPHLHGELFFGEGSRLTVL.

This clone was counted a few times. The rearrangement links TRBV18 to TRBJ1-1, with 8 nucleotides matching TRBD1. This CDR3 has 14 residues. Germline values: CDR1 KGHSH, CDR2 LQKENI. Trimming cost V 3 bases and J 4 bases; bases outside gene matches: 4. This chain's CDR3 is CASSPDRAGTEAFF. CDR3 bases: TGTGCCAGCTCACCGGACAGGGCGGGCACTGAAGCTTTCTTT.

The rearrangement links TRBV6-4 to TRBJ2-7; the match to TRBD1 covers 11 bases. The trim removed 2 bases at V and 2 bases at J, leaving 5 bases unmatched. The CDR3 runs 16 residues. CDR1 is MRHNA and CDR2 is SNTAGT in the germline V gene. The CDR3 is CASSDPPGQGAYEQYF. CDR3 in DNA: TGTGCCAGCAGTGACCCTCCGGGACAGGGGGCCTACGAGCAGTACTTC.

The V and J genes are TRBV9 and TRBJ2-1, with TRBD2 matching 11 bases. From germline, CDR1 is SGDLS and CDR2 YYNGEE. Losses at the gene ends were 2 bases for V and 3 bases for J; bases not matched to a gene: 1. The CDR3 is 15 amino acids. The CDR3 DNA is TGTGCCAGCAGCGTTAGCGGGGGGGACTACAATGAGCAGTTCTTC. It codes for CASSVSGGDYNEQFF.

This chain uses TRBV7-9 with TRBJ1-5; D gene ambiguous. CDR3 size: 16 residues. V dropped 8 bases and J dropped 0 bases, with 17 bases sitting between them. Germline values: CDR1 SEHNR, CDR2 FQNEAQ (reference sequence). The CDR3 loop reads CASATLGEGSNQPQHF. The CDR3 region has the DNA TGTGCCAGCGCGACTCTGGGCGAGGGTAGCAATCAGCCCCAGCATTTT.

V and J are TRBV7-2 and TRBJ2-7, with D unresolved. Germline V gene data show CDR1 as SGHTA and CDR2 as FQGNSA. The V end lost 2 bases, the J end lost 3 bases, and 11 bases lay between the germline ends. The CDR3 consists of 14 residues. Here the CDR3 DNA reads TGTGCCAGCAGCTTAATGGAACTAAGCTACGAGCAGTACTTC. It translates to CASSLMELSYEQYF.

This sequence joins TRBV9 and TRBJ2-2, with TRBD2 matching over 10 bases. V trimming: 0 bases; J trimming: 3 bases; junction bases outside the gene matches: 11. Germline lookup yields CDR1 SGDLS and CDR2 YYNGEE. The CDR3 is 19 residues long. CDR3 sequence: CASSVAMASGGWDTGELFF. The CDR3 DNA reads as TGTGCCAGCAGCGTAGCTATGGCTAGCGGGGGTTGGGACACCGGGGAGCTGTTTTTT. The full variable domain, its missing parts supplied by reference TRBV9 and TRBJ2-2, is DSGVTQTPKHLITATGQRVTLRCSPRSGDLSVYWYQQSLDQGLQFLIQYYNGEERAKGNILERFSAQQFPDLHSELNLSSLELGDSALYFCASSVAMASGGWDTGELFFGEGSRLTVL.

This clone was recorded only once. This chain links TRBV19 with TRBJ2-2, with 15 nucleotides matching TRBD2. There are 17 residues in the CDR3. Germline-derived CDR1 and CDR2 are LNHDA and SQIVND (reference sequence). With V trimmed by 9 bases and J by 0 bases, 5 bases remained unmatched. This chain's CDR3 is CASTGTSGGPNTGELFF. CDR3 bases: TGTGCCAGCACCGGGACTAGCGGGGGGCCGAACACCGGGGAGCTGTTTTTT. Full variable domain (missing parts from reference TRBV19 and TRBJ2-2): DGGITQSPKYLFRKEGQNVTLSCEQNLNHDAMYWYRQDPGQGLRLIYYSQIVNDFQKGDIAEGYSVSREKKESFPLTVTSAQKNPTAFYLCASTGTSGGPNTGELFFGEGSRLTVL.

The chain recombines TRBV24-1 with TRBJ2-2; 7 nucleotides line up with TRBD1. The CDR3 extends over 16 amino acids. Per germline, CDR1 KGHDR and CDR2 SFDVKD. J lost 2 bases, V lost 5 bases, and 7 bases had no gene match. In DNA form, the CDR3 reads TGTGCCACCAGTGGTAGGGACAGCCAAAACACCGGGGAGCTGTTTTTT. It translates to CATSGRDSQNTGELFF.

The chain is built from TRBV19 and TRBJ1-3; perhaps TRBD1 as D (5 bases). V lost 5 bases and J lost 9, with 11 bases in between. This CDR3 has 12 residues. Per germline, CDR1 LNHDA and CDR2 SQIVND (reference sequence). CDR3 sequence (DNA): TGTGCCAGTAGTTTTGGGGCAGCCACCATATATTTT. It is translated as CASSFGAATIYF.

This clone was seen a few times. The chain has TRBV6-5 and TRBJ2-5; 11 bases line up with TRBD2. Germline assignment: CDR1 MNHEY and CDR2 SVGAGI. The CDR3 contains 13 residues. V dropped 5 bases and J dropped 7; count of bases not matched to a gene: 3. The CDR3 DNA follows: TGTGCCAGCAGTAAAACTAGCGGGGGGACCCAGTACTTC. The encoded protein is CASSKTSGGTQYF.

This chain joins TRBV9 and TRBJ1-6; 9 bases map to TRBD1. This CDR3 is built from 15 residues. After removal of 3 bases from V and 6 bases from J, the junction contained 4 bases not matched to a gene. CDR1 is SGDLS and CDR2 is YYNGEE in the germline V gene. The CDR3 DNA is TGTGCCAGCAGCGGAGGGACAGGGTTTAATTCACCCCTCCACTTT. As protein: CASSGGTGFNSPLHF.

The sample holds a few counts of this clone. The V and J genes are TRBV3-1 (or the pseudogene TRBV3-2) and TRBJ1-6, with D maybe TRBD1 (5 bases). The CDR3 consists of 14 residues. V was cut by 1 base and J by 9 bases, with 10 bases left in between. Germline V gene sequence: CDR1 LGHDT, CDR2 YNNKEL (reference sequence). CDR3 sequence: CASSQAQGGSPLHF. The CDR3 nucleotides read TGTGCCAGCAGCCAAGCCCAGGGAGGTTCACCCCTCCACTTT.

This clone was counted once. The chain carries TRBV29-1 and TRBJ2-2, with D unclear. V was pared by 7 bases and J by 0 bases, with 9 bases between. Germline loops: CDR1 SQVTM, CDR2 ANQGSEA. CDR3 length equals 13 residues. CDR3 nucleotides: TGCAGCGCCTCTTTCTCGAACACCGGGGAGCTGTTTTTT. It codes for CSASFSNTGELFF.

The chain links TRBV7-2 to TRBJ1-3, with D maybe TRBD1 (5 bases). Germline assignment: CDR1 SGHTA and CDR2 FQGNSA. The CDR3 spans 15 residues. V lost 1 base to trimming and J lost 6 bases, with 13 bases between them. For the CDR3, the DNA is TGTGCCAGCAGCTTAGGTTGGGGGGGTTTAAACACCATATATTTT. Translation gives CASSLGWGGLNTIYF.

The chain has TRBV10-3 and TRBJ1-1; no firm D call. Trimming stripped 9 bases from V and 1 base from J, with 12 bases between. Germline values: CDR1 ENHRY, CDR2 SYGVKD. This CDR3 comprises 13 residues. CDR3: CAIRFRENTEAFF. The CDR3 region has the DNA TGTGCCATTAGGTTCCGGGAGAACACTGAAGCTTTCTTT.

The CDR3: CASSLARSGPDTQYF. CDR3 in DNA: TGTGCCAGCAGTTTAGCCCGATCAGGGCCAGATACGCAGTATTTT. The chain employs TRBV28 and TRBJ2-3; maybe TRBD1 (5 bases). Trimming cost V 2 bases and J 4 bases, with 13 bases left between them. The length of the CDR3 is 15 residues. The germline V gene encodes CDR1 MDHEN and CDR2 SYDVKM.

This chain connects TRBV7-2 to TRBJ1-2; a possible D gene is TRBD1 (5 bases). V lost 4 bases, J lost 8 bases, and 17 bases lay in between. Germline loops: CDR1 SGHTA, CDR2 FQGNSA. This CDR3 contains 14 residues. The CDR3 here is CASSSDQGSGGYTF. CDR3 DNA sequence: TGTGCCAGCAGCTCTGACCAGGGATCCGGGGGCTACACCTTC.